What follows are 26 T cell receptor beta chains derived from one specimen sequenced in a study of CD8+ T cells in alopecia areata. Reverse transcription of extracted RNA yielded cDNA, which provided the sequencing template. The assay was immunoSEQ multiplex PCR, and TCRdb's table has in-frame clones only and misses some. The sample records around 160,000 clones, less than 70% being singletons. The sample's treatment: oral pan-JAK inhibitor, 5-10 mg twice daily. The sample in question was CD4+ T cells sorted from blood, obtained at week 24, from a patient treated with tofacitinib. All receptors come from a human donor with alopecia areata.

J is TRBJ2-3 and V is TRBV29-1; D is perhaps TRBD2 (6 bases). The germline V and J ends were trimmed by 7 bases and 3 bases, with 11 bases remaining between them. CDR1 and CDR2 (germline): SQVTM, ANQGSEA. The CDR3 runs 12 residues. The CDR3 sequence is CSGEAGTDTQYF. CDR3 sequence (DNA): TGCAGCGGCGAGGCGGGGACAGATACGCAGTATTTT.

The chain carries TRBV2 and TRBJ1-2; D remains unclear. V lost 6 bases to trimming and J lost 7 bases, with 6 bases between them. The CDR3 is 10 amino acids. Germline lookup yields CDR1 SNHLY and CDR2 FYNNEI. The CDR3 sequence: CASSKGGYTF. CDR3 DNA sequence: TGTGCCAGCAGCAAGGGTGGCTACACCTTC.

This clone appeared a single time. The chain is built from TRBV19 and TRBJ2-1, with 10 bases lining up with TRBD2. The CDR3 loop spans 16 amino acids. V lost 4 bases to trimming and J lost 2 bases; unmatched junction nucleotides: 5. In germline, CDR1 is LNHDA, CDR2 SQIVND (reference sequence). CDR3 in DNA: TGTGCCAGTAGTACCTCTAGCGGGGGCGCCTACAATGAGCAGTTCTTC. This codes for CASSTSSGGAYNEQFF.

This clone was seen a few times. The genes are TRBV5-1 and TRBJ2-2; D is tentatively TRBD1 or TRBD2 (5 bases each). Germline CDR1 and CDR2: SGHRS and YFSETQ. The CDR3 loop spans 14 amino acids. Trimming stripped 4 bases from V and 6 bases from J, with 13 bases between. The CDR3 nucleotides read TGCGCCAGCAGCCCGGTGGGGGATTCCGGGGAGCTGTTTTTT. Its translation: CASSPVGDSGELFF.

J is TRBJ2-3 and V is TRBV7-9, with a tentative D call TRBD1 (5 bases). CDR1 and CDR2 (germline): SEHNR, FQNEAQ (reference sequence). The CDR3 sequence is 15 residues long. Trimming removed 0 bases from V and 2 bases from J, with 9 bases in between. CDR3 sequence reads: CASSLASGLTDTQYF. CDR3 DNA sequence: TGTGCCAGCAGCTTAGCCTCAGGGCTCACAGATACGCAGTATTTT.

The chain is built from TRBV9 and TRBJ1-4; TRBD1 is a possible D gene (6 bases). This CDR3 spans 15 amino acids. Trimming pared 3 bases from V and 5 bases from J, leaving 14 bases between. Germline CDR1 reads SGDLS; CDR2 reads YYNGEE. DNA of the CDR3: TGTGCCAGCAGCGCAACCGGGACACGGAATGAAAAACTGTTTTTT. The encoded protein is CASSATGTRNEKLFF.

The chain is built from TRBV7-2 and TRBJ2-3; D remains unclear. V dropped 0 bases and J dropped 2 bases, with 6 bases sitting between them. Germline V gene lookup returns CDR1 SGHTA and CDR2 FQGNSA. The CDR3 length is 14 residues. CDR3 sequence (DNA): TGTGCCAGCAGCTTAGCGGGGTACACAGATACGCAGTATTTT. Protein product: CASSLAGYTDTQYF.

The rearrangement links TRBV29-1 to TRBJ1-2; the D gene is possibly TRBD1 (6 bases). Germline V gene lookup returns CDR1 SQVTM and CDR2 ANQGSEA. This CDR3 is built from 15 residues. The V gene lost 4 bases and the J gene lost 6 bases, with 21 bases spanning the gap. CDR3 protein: CSVVPWTAKAHGYTF. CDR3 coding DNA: TGCAGCGTTGTACCCTGGACAGCTAAAGCTCATGGCTACACCTTC.

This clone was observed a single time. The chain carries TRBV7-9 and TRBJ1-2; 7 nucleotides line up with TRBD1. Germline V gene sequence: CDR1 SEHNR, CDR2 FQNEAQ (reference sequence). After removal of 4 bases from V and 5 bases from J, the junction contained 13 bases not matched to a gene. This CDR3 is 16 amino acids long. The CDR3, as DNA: TGTGCCAGCAGCTCCAACTCCGGGACAGTATCATATGGCTACACCTTC. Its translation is CASSSNSGTVSYGYTF.

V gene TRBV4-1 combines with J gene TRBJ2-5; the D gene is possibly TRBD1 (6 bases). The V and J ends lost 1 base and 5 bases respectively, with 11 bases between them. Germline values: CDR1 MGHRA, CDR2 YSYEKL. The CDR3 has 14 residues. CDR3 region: CASSQGTGLETQYF. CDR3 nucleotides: TGCGCCAGCAGCCAAGGAACAGGGTTGGAGACCCAGTACTTC.

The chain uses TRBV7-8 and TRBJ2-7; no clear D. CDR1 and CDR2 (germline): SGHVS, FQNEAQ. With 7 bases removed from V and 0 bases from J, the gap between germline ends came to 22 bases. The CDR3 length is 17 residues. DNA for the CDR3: TGTGCCAGCACCCTCAGCGCAGCCGGGTACTCCTCCTACGAGCAGTACTTC. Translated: CASTLSAAGYSSYEQYF. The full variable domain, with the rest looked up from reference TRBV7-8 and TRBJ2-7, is GAGVSQSPRYKVAKRGQDVALRCDPISGHVSLFWYQQALGQGPEFLTYFQNEAQLDKSGLPSDRFFAERPEGSVSTLKIQRTQQEDSAVYLCASTLSAAGYSSYEQYFGPGTRLTVT.

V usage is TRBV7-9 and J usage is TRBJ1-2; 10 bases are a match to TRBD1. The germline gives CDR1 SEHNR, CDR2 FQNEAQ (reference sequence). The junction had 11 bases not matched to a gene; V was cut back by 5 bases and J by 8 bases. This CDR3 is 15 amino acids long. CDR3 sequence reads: CASSKNLGQGDGYTF. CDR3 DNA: TGTGCCAGCAGCAAGAATCTTGGACAGGGGGACGGCTACACCTTC.

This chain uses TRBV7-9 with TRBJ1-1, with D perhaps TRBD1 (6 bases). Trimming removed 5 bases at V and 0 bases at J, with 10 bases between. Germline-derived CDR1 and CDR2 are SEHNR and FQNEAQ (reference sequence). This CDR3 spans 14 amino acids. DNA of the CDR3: TGTGCCAGCAGCCCACAGGGACTGAACACTGAAGCTTTCTTT. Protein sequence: CASSPQGLNTEAFF.

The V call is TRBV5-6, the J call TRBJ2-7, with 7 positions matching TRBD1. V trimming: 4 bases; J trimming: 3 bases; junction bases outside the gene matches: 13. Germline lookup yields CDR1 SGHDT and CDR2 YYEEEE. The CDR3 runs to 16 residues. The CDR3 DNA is TGTGCCAGCAGCAAGGGGACAGCTAACTTTTTCTACGAGCAGTACTTC. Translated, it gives CASSKGTANFFYEQYF.

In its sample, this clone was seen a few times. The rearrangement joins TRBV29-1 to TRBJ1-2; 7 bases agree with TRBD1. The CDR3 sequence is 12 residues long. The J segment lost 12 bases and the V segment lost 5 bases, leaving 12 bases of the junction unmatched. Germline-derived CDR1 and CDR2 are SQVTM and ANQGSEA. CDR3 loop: CSVTGTATPHTF. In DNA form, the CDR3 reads TGCAGCGTTACCGGGACAGCCACCCCCCACACCTTC.

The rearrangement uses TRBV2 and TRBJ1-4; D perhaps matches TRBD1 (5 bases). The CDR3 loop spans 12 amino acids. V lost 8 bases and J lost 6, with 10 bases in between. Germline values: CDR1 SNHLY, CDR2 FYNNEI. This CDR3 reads CASLGGDEKLFF. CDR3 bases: TGTGCCAGCCTGGGGGGGGATGAAAAACTGTTTTTT.

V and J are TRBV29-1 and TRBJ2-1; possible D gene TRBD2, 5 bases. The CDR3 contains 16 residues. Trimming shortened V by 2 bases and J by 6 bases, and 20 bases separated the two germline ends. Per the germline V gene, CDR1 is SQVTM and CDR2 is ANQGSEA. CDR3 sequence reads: CSVEPTRTLNGNEQFF. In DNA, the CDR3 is TGCAGCGTTGAACCCACTAGGACCCTTAATGGCAATGAGCAGTTCTTC.

The CDR3 nucleotides read TGTGCCAGCAGCCCGACAGATGCTAACTATGGCTACACCTTC. Translating it yields CASSPTDANYGYTF. This chain joins TRBV11-2 and TRBJ1-2, with D perhaps TRBD1 (5 bases). Germline V gives CDR1 SGHAT, CDR2 FQNNGV. Trimming took off 5 bases at V and 0 bases at J, with 10 bases between the two ends. The CDR3 is made up of 14 amino acids.

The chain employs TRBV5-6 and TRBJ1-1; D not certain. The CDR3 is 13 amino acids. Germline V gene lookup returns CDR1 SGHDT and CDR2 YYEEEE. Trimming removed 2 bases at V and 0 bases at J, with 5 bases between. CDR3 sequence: CASSFTVNTEAFF. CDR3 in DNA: TGTGCCAGCAGCTTCACAGTGAACACTGAAGCTTTCTTT.

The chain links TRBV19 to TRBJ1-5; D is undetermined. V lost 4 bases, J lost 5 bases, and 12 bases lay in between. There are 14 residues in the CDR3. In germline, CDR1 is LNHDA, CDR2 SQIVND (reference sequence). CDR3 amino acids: CASSKDGPHQPQHF. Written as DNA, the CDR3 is TGTGCCAGTAGTAAGGACGGACCGCATCAGCCCCAGCATTTT.

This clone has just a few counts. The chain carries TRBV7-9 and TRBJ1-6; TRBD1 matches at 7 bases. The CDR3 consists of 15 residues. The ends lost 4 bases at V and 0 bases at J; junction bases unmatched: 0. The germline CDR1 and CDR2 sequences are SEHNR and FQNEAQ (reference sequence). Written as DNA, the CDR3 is TGTGCCAGCAGCTGGGACAGCTCCTATAATTCACCCCTCCACTTT. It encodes CASSWDSSYNSPLHF.

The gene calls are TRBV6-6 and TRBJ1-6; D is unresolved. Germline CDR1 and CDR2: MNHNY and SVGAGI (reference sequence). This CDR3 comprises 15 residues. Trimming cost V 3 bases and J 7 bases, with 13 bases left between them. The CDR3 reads CASSYLGHLNSPLHF. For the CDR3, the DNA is TGTGCCAGCAGTTATTTGGGTCACCTAAATTCACCCCTCCACTTT.

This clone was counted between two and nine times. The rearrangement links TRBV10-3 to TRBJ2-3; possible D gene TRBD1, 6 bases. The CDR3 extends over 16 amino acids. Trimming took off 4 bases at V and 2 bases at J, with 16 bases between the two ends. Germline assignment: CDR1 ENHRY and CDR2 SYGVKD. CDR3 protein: CAISARTEVPTDTQYF. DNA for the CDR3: TGTGCCATCAGTGCTAGGACAGAAGTTCCCACAGATACGCAGTATTTT.

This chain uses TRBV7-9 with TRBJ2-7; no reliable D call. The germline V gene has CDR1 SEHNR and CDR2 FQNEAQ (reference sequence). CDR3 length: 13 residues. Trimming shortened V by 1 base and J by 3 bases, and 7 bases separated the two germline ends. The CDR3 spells CASSLVSGYEQYF. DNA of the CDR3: TGTGCCAGCAGCTTAGTCAGTGGCTACGAGCAGTACTTC.

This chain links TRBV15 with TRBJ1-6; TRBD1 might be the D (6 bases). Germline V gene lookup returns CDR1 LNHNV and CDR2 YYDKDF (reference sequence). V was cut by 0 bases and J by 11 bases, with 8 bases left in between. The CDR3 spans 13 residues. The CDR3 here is CATSRDRGAPLHF. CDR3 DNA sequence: TGTGCCACCAGCAGAGATAGGGGGGCACCCCTCCACTTT.

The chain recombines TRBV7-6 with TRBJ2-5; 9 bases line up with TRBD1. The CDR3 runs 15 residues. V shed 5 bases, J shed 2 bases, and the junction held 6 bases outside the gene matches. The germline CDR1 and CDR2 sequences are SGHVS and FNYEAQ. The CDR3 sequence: CASSPGQGRQETQYF. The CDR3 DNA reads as TGTGCCAGCAGCCCCGGACAGGGGAGGCAAGAGACCCAGTACTTC.